The rows below give T cell receptor beta chains drawn from one sample of a study of Graves' ophthalmopathy and Graves' hyperthyroidism. TCRdb re-called the multiplex PCR reads through MiXCR, storing one row per CDR3 protein. The repertoire has 220,000 or so distinct CDR3 sequences, around a fifth of them found once; the top ten carry about 46%. Sequencing was performed on peripheral blood. The receptor set was obtained from a woman between 50 and 59 years old with Graves' ophthalmopathy. Each CDR3 is given with its conserved first and last residue. The D gene is left open where the match is weak. Where a row states a size, it is once, few, many or the class of an expanded clone; other rows omit it.

TRBJ2-5 many . TRBV30 CAWAYRFQETQYF TGTGCCTGGGCCTACAGATTCCAAGAGACCCAGTACTTC
TRBJ2-2 many TRBD2 TRBV10-3 CATGGGSANTGELFF TGTGCCACGGGAGGGGGGTCCGCGAACACCGGGGAGCTGTTTTTT
TRBJ2-5 many TRBD2 TRBV6-5 CASSYSPGLAGKTQYF TGTGCCAGCAGTTACTCACCGGGACTAGCGGGAAAGACCCAGTACTTC
TRBJ1-2 many TRBD1 TRBV7-2 CASSLYGTGGGYTF TGTGCCAGCAGCTTATACGGGACAGGGGGGGGCTACACCTTC
TRBJ2-7 many . TRBV6-5 CASRLLGFVGYEQYF TGTGCCAGCAGGCTATTAGGCTTTGTGGGCTACGAGCAGTACTTC
TRBJ1-2 many . TRBV20-1 CSARDFSANYGYTF TGCAGTGCTAGAGATTTCTCAGCGAACTATGGCTACACCTTC
TRBJ2-5 few . TRBV11-2 CASSLSALAQETQYF TGTGCCAGCAGCTTATCTGCGTTGGCCCAAGAGACCCAGTACTTC
TRBJ1-5 many . TRBV6-5 CASSRYRGNQPQHF TGTGCCAGCAGTAGGTACAGGGGCAATCAGCCCCAGCATTTT
TRBJ1-3 many TRBD1 TRBV6-1 CASSALGTGPHSGNTIYF TGTGCCAGCAGTGCCCTAGGGACAGGGCCTCACTCTGGAAACACCATATATTTT
TRBJ2-5 many . TRBV20-1 CSARDGGGPPETQYF TGCAGTGCTAGAGACGGGGGAGGACCGCCTGAGACCCAGTACTTC
TRBJ1-1 many TRBD1 TRBV4-2 CASSRNIRGPNRNTEAFF TGTGCCAGCAGCCGGAATATAAGGGGGCCTAACAGGAACACTGAAGCTTTCTTT
TRBJ1-2 many TRBD1 TRBV12-3/TRBV12-4 CASSSRTGHYGYTF TGTGCCAGCAGTTCCCGGACAGGGCACTATGGCTACACCTTC
TRBJ1-6 . . TRBV15 CATSDAGYNSPLHF TGTGCCACCAGCGACGCAGGCTATAATTCACCCCTCCACTTT
TRBJ2-5 . . TRBV24-1 CATSDLDHQETQYF TGTGCCACCAGTGATTTGGATCACCAAGAGACCCAGTACTTC
TRBJ2-7 many TRBD2 TRBV24-1 CATSDPGLAGDEQYF TGTGCCACCAGTGACCCTGGACTAGCGGGAGACGAGCAGTACTTC
TRBJ2-7 . TRBD2 TRBV10-3 CASSGRLAASLSYEQYF TGTGCCAGCAGTGGTCGACTAGCGGCGTCACTCTCCTACGAGCAGTACTTC
TRBJ2-7 few . TRBV29-1 CSVALSGYEQYF TGCAGCGTAGCCCTTTCCGGGTACGAGCAGTACTTC
TRBJ2-5 many TRBD1 TRBV12-3/TRBV12-4 CASKNTGGAETQYF TGTGCCAGCAAAAACACAGGGGGCGCGGAGACCCAGTACTTC
TRBJ1-2 many TRBD1 TRBV28 CASSRDRGNYGYTF TGTGCCAGCAGCAGGGACAGGGGAAACTATGGCTACACCTTC
TRBJ2-7 many TRBD1 TRBV5-1 CASSSGGQNYEQYF TGCGCCAGCAGCTCTGGGGGACAGAATTACGAGCAGTACTTC
TRBJ1-1 . . TRBV12-3/TRBV12-4 CASSFPGRAEAFF TGTGCCAGCAGTTTTCCCGGTCGGGCTGAAGCTTTCTTT
TRBJ1-1 . TRBD1 TRBV11-1 CASSLGDRDGTEAFF TGTGCCAGCAGCTTAGGGGACAGGGACGGCACTGAAGCTTTCTTT
TRBJ2-7 many TRBD2 TRBV28 CASSLFGGVREQYF TGTGCCAGCAGTTTATTTGGGGGGGTGAGGGAGCAGTACTTC
TRBJ1-5 many TRBD1 TRBV12-3/TRBV12-4 CASSRDQGARGNQPQHF TGTGCCAGCAGTCGAGATCAGGGGGCGAGGGGCAATCAGCCCCAGCATTTT
TRBJ2-1 many TRBD1 TRBV25-1 CASSAGGYNEQFF TGTGCCAGCAGTGCAGGGGGCTACAATGAGCAGTTCTTC
TRBJ2-5 many . TRBV29-1 CSVQGGETQYF TGCAGCGTGCAGGGAGGAGAGACCCAGTACTTC
TRBJ1-6 few . TRBV5-1 CASSLEVRGGTYNSPLHF TGCGCCAGCAGCTTGGAAGTACGGGGCGGTACCTATAATTCACCCCTCCACTTT
TRBJ2-7 many TRBD2 TRBV5-1 CASSSLAGSAEQYF TGCGCCAGCAGCTCTTTAGCGGGATCGGCCGAGCAGTACTTC
TRBJ1-2 many . TRBV20-1 CSAREAGGGGRGYTF TGCAGTGCTAGAGAGGCAGGCGGGGGTGGCCGTGGCTACACCTTC
TRBJ1-6 many TRBD1 TRBV6-5 CASQLGGDSSPLHF TGTGCCAGCCAGTTAGGTGGGGACAGTTCACCCCTCCACTTT
TRBJ2-2 many . TRBV24-1 CATSARRGLVNEGGELFF TGTGCCACCAGCGCCAGGAGGGGGCTGGTTAATGAGGGCGGGGAGCTGTTTTTT
TRBJ2-2 many . TRBV25-1 CASLGGGGAGELFF TGTGCCAGCCTTGGGGGAGGGGGTGCCGGGGAGCTGTTTTTT
TRBJ2-7 once . TRBV4-3 CASSQEQGTYYEQYF TGCGCCAGCAGCCAAGAACAGGGGACTTACTACGAGCAGTACTTC
TRBJ2-2 many . TRBV7-2 CASSLVAANTGELFF TGTGCCAGCAGCTTAGTGGCAGCGAACACCGGGGAGCTGTTTTTT
TRBJ1-3 many . TRBV6-5 CASSYSPMRGDTIYF TGTGCCAGCAGTTACTCCCCCATGAGGGGAGACACCATATATTTT
TRBJ1-2 many . TRBV7-9 CASEGPHNYGYTF TGTGCCAGTGAGGGGCCGCATAACTATGGCTACACCTTC
TRBJ1-2 . . TRBV6-1 CASRLTDNYGYTF TGTGCCAGCAGGTTGACAGATAACTATGGCTACACCTTC
TRBJ1-5 few . TRBV20-1 CSARRREQTNQPQHF TGCAGTGCTAGAAGGCGGGAACAGACCAATCAGCCCCAGCATTTT
TRBJ2-5 many . TRBV7-3 CASSLGGATYQETQYF TGTGCCAGCAGCTTAGGGGGAGCCACGTACCAAGAGACCCAGTACTTC
TRBJ1-5 . . TRBV4-1 CASSQAPYSNQPQHF TGCGCCAGCAGCCAAGCACCGTATAGCAATCAGCCCCAGCATTTT
TRBJ1-2 many TRBD1 TRBV14 CASSPRLGTVSMGDGYTF TGTGCCAGCAGCCCCCGCCTGGGGACAGTCTCCATGGGGGATGGCTACACCTTC
TRBJ2-5 few . TRBV6-1 CASSEVQIKETQYF TGTGCCAGCAGTGAAGTTCAGATTAAAGAGACCCAGTACTTC
TRBJ1-5 . TRBD1 TRBV12-3/TRBV12-4 CASSRRQGSGQPQHF TGTGCCAGCAGCCGACGACAGGGATCGGGGCAGCCCCAGCATTTT
TRBJ2-7 . . TRBV20-1 CSARDILGGVGYEQYF TGCAGTGCTAGAGATATTCTCGGAGGGGTCGGCTACGAGCAGTACTTC
TRBJ1-2 few . TRBV12-3/TRBV12-4 CASSLGSTRGYTF TGTGCCAGCAGTTTGGGCTCCACGAGGGGCTACACCTTC
TRBJ2-7 many TRBD2 TRBV7-2 CASSLGLAASYEQYF TGTGCCAGCAGCTTGGGACTAGCGGCCTCCTACGAGCAGTACTTC
TRBJ2-7 many . TRBV29-1 CSVEVGGNEQYF TGCAGCGTTGAAGTGGGGGGCAACGAGCAGTACTTC
TRBJ1-5 few TRBD1 TRBV27 CASSATTGFNQPQHF TGTGCCAGCAGTGCAACGACAGGGTTCAATCAGCCCCAGCATTTT
TRBJ2-7 . . TRBV12-3/TRBV12-4 CASQQLEQAYEQCF TGTGCCAGCCAACAGCTGGAACAAGCGTACGAGCAGTGCTTC
TRBJ2-7 many TRBD2 TRBV15 CATSTRLTSETYEQYF TGTGCCACCAGCACTCGACTTACTAGCGAAACCTACGAGCAGTACTTC
TRBJ2-5 many . TRBV19 CASSKTGTKETQYF TGTGCCAGTAGCAAAACCGGGACCAAAGAGACCCAGTACTTC
TRBJ1-3 many . TRBV6-5 CASSYEGGGGNTIYF TGTGCCAGCAGTTACGAGGGAGGAGGAGGAAACACCATATATTTT
TRBJ2-2 many TRBD1 TRBV29-1 CSVRYRGNTGELFF TGCAGCGTTCGGTACAGGGGTAACACCGGGGAGCTGTTTTTT
TRBJ2-5 many TRBD1 TRBV20-1 CSAIGVFGTASQETQYF TGCAGTGCCATTGGGGTCTTCGGGACAGCCAGCCAAGAGACCCAGTACTTC
TRBJ2-5 many . TRBV6-2/TRBV6-3 CASPPRPRDPQPETQYF TGTGCCAGTCCTCCCCGGCCTCGGGACCCGCAGCCGGAGACCCAGTACTTC